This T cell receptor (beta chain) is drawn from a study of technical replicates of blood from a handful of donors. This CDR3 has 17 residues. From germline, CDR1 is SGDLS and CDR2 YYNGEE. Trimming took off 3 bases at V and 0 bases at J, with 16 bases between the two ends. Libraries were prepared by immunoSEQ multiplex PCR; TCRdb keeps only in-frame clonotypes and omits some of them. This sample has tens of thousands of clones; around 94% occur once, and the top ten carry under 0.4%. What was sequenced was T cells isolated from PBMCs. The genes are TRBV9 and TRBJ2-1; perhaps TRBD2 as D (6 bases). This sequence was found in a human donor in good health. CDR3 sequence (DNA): TGTGCCAGCAGCGATACTAGCTCCGGGAGCTCCTACAATGAGCAGTTCTTC. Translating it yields CASSDTSSGSSYNEQFF.